Given below is one TCR beta chain in context. Its specificity is unknown. This specimen belongs to a study of T cell responses to AZD1222 COVID-19 vaccine. Clones were sequenced by immunoSEQ multiplex PCR, and TCRdb holds only the in-frame ones, with some missing. Of 120,000 or so clones listed, roughly 88% are singletons. General observations from the study: Seropositive status at baseline applied to only 6 or 7 AZD1222 recipients.

The CDR3 runs to 14 residues. Trimming removed 0 bases at V and 10 bases at J, with 11 bases between. CDR1 is SGHRS, CDR2 YFSETQ, per germline. The chain carries TRBV5-1 and TRBJ1-6, with D perhaps matching TRBD1 (5 bases). The material sequenced was peripheral blood, taken on day 0 of AZD1222 vaccination. The TCR comes from an adult in good health. In DNA form, the CDR3 reads TGCGCCAGCAGCTTGGAGACAGAGGGATCACCCCTCCACTTT. It yields the protein CASSLETEGSPLHF.